The clone carrying this T cell receptor (beta chain) was counted only a few times. Its antigen is not identified. One base away lies a much larger clone, so this may be a sequencing read error. This entry belongs to a study of blood T cells in healthy people across ages. PCR was performed a second time for about 7 to 11 cycles using a sample-barcoded 5' primer and a J-beta primer mix. TCRdb recomputed calls from the 5' RACE reads with MiXCR, one row per CDR3 protein. The sample yields 590,000 or so distinct CDR3 sequences, about 30% seen once. Overall study findings and caveats: Estimated diversity that came from one million T cells was considered an underestimate. Observed TCR beta diversity showed a strong correlation with the percentage of naive T cells as measured by flow cytometry. When set beside aged donors, long-lived donors presented more naive CD4+ cells and higher diversity.

The origin of this receptor is a woman older than 75 in good health. Sequenced material: blood.

The CDR3 nucleotides read TGCAGCGTTGAAAGGGGGACGGGGGGTACGCAGTATTTT. Amino acids: CSVERGTGGTQYF. The V and J genes are TRBV29-1 and TRBJ2-3, with D tentatively TRBD2 (7 bases). This CDR3 is built from 13 residues. Between the trimmed V and J ends, which lost 2 bases and 8 bases, there was a span of 14 bases. The V gene's germline CDR1 is SQVTM and CDR2 ANQGSEA.